In this sample, the clone carrying this T cell receptor (beta chain) turned up once. Its antigen remains unidentified. This sample was taken from a study of cytomegalovirus exposure and HLA in healthy donors. In the study overall: The 90 to 150 validation repertoires used the same platform as the roughly 620 first-cohort repertoires, a later analysis reported. Study-level results: Overall, roughly 170 TCR beta chains were annotated as cytomegalovirus-associated.

Data came from immunoSEQ multiplex PCR; TCRdb stores just in-frame clones and leaves some out. The sample gives hundreds of thousands of clones, around 87% of which show up once; 1.5% to 2.5% is in the top ten. The germline gives CDR1 SNHLY, CDR2 FYNNEI. This CDR3 comprises 17 residues. V lost 3 bases to trimming and J lost 8 bases; unmatched junction nucleotides: 17. The TCR comes from a woman aged 18-35 years in good health and CMV-seropositive. This chain connects TRBV2 to TRBJ1-2; TRBD1 aligns across 8 bases. The sample was PBMCs. CDR3 in DNA: TGTGCCAGCAGTGAGGTACCATCAGCCGGGACAGGAGGAGGCTACACCTTC. It yields the protein CASSEVPSAGTGGGYTF. The variable domain in full, with the rest retrieved from reference TRBV2 and TRBJ1-2, is EPEVTQTPSHQVTQMGQEVILRCVPISNHLYFYWYRQILGQKVEFLVSFYNNEISEKSEIFDDQFSVERPDGSNFTLKIRSTKLEDSAMYFCASSEVPSAGTGGGYTFGSGTRLTVV.